In this sample, the clone carrying this TCR beta chain is medium-sized. The data belong to a study of spatial heterogeneity in lung cancer. Study in general: A consistent excess of beta-chain over alpha-chain sequences was detected.

TCRdb analysed the 5' RACE reads with MiXCR anew, one entry per CDR3 protein. The sample lists fewer than 3,500 distinct CDR3 sequences; around 19% were seen once. The germline V gene encodes CDR1 PRHDT and CDR2 FYEKMQ (reference sequence). The CDR3 sequence is 16 residues long. Trimming removed 0 bases at V and 2 bases at J, with 11 bases between. The time point was: sample taken at primary tumor resection. Patients with untreated early-stage non-small cell lung cancer, numbering around 72, were the donors. The receptor comes from a male donor with early-stage non-small cell lung cancer. The sample consisted of normal lung tissue next to the tumor, taken at surgery. The rearrangement links TRBV13 to TRBJ1-5; D is uncertain. As DNA, the CDR3 is TGTGCCAGCAGCTTAGGGGGGAGGATGGGCAATCAGCCCCAGCATTTT. As protein: CASSLGGRMGNQPQHF.